These 26 T cell receptor beta chains were all obtained from the same sample, sequenced in a study of identical twins listed by TCRdb under 2016. To prepare the library, 5' RACE was applied. Sequencing was performed on an Illumina HiSeq 2000. TCRdb redid the processing of the public reads, applying fastp at Q25 and MiXCR, and retained in-frame beta chains. Entries are consolidated by CDR3 protein sequence, retaining the most common genes and DNA. Recorded for this sample are under 300,000 distinct CDR3 sequences; over 12% of them occurred a single time. Around 9% of the sample is held by the ten biggest clonotypes. The sequencing input was memory (CD45RO+) T cells sorted from blood. The cell subset or site label, as the study defines it: CD45RO+ enriched T cells. These TCRs come from a woman younger than 30 in good health.

The gene calls are TRBV5-6 and TRBJ1-6; D remains unclear. CDR1 SGHDT and CDR2 YYEEEE come from the germline V gene. The ends were cut back, 2 bases at V and 10 bases at J, with 13 bases in the middle. This CDR3 has 14 residues. CDR3 DNA sequence: TGTGCCAGCAGCTTCAGAGGGTCATACTCACCCCTCCACTTT. Protein: CASSFRGSYSPLHF.

The CDR3 coding sequence is TGTGCCAGCAGTTTAGGTGGGGACGGACCCCGCCGCGAGCAGTACTTC. This codes for CASSLGGDGPRREQYF. This chain links TRBV12-3 or TRBV12-4 with TRBJ2-7, with D perhaps being TRBD1 or TRBD2 (5 bases each). V was trimmed by 1 base and J by 6 bases, leaving 19 bases between them. The CDR3 sequence is 16 residues long.

This chain connects TRBV2 to TRBJ1-2, with D tentatively TRBD1 (5 bases). Trimming cost V 3 bases and J 3 bases, with 14 bases left between them. The germline CDR1 and CDR2 sequences are SNHLY and FYNNEI. The CDR3 is made up of 15 amino acids. The DNA of the CDR3 is TGTGCCAGCAGTGAGGAGGGTGGCAGGGACTATGGCTACACCTTC. Translation: CASSEEGGRDYGYTF.

This clonotype appeared a few times. The chain employs TRBV6-1 and TRBJ2-1; D gene uncertain. CDR3 length: 14 residues. Germline loops: CDR1 MNHNS, CDR2 SASEGT. Trimming pared 4 bases from V and 3 bases from J, leaving 10 bases between. CDR3 loop: CASSGTVDYNEQFF. CDR3 DNA sequence: TGTGCCAGCAGTGGGACCGTCGACTACAATGAGCAGTTCTTC.

The gene calls are TRBV5-1 and TRBJ2-7, with TRBD2 identical over 7 bases. This CDR3 is 15 amino acids long. V was pared by 1 base and J by 2 bases, with 6 bases of the junction left unmatched. The germline V gene encodes CDR1 SGHRS and CDR2 YFSETQ. The chain's CDR3 is CASSLNRGGTYEQYF. Written as DNA, the CDR3 is TGCGCCAGCAGCTTGAACCGGGGAGGGACCTACGAGCAGTACTTC. The full variable domain, in which reference TRBV5-1 and TRBJ2-7 provide the parts outside the CDR3, is KAGVTQTPRYLIKTRGQQVTLSCSPISGHRSVSWYQQTPGQGLQFLFEYFSETQRNKGNFPGRFSGRQFSNSRSEMNVSTLELGDSALYLCASSLNRGGTYEQYFGPGTRLTVT.

This chain joins TRBV12-3 or TRBV12-4 and TRBJ2-5; perhaps TRBD2 as D (5 bases). The CDR3 is made up of 13 amino acids. The ends were cut back, 4 bases at V and 5 bases at J, with 11 bases in the middle. The DNA for the CDR3 is TGTGCCAGCAGTTCCCGGACGGGGGAGACCCAGTACTTC. The encoded protein is CASSSRTGETQYF.

CDR3: CASSLSPGSGNTIYF. DNA for the CDR3: TGTGCCAGCAGCTTATCGCCGGGCTCTGGAAACACCATATATTTT. The V call is TRBV7-2, the J call TRBJ1-3; D call uncertain. The CDR3 consists of 15 residues. Per the germline V gene, CDR1 is SGHTA and CDR2 is FQGNSA. V gave up 2 bases and J gave up 0 bases, with 8 bases separating them.

V gene TRBV25-1 combines with J gene TRBJ2-3; D is perhaps TRBD1 (6 bases). CDR1 MGHDK and CDR2 SYGVNS come from the germline V gene. This CDR3 comprises 15 residues. The V end lost 3 bases, the J end lost 5 bases, and 15 bases lay between the germline ends. CDR3 loop: CASSDQHRGGDTQYF. The CDR3 DNA is TGTGCCAGCAGTGACCAACACCGAGGGGGAGATACGCAGTATTTT.

This chain joins TRBV6-2 or TRBV6-3 and TRBJ2-4, with 9 bases that match TRBD1. Unmatched junction bases numbered 11, after V lost 8 bases and J lost 6 bases. Germline V CDR1 and CDR2: MNHEY, SVGEGT. This CDR3 comprises 15 residues. The CDR3 protein is CASGLWGQGVNIQYF. In DNA, the CDR3 is TGTGCCAGCGGCCTCTGGGGACAGGGCGTAAACATTCAGTACTTC.

This clonotype was picked up a small number of times. The chain combines TRBV20-1 with TRBJ2-5; either TRBD1 or TRBD2 may supply D (5 bases each). V lost 6 bases and J lost 0, with 20 bases in between. Germline values: CDR1 DFQATT, CDR2 SNEGSKA (reference sequence). This CDR3 region has 16 residues. The CDR3 DNA is TGCAGTGCCTCTCGACCGGGACGGGCAGACCAAGAGACCCAGTACTTC. Translated: CSASRPGRADQETQYF.

The genes are TRBV5-1 and TRBJ2-5; TRBD2 matches at 11 bases. Germline-derived CDR1 and CDR2 are SGHRS and YFSETQ. Losses at the gene ends were 4 bases for V and 4 bases for J; bases not matched to a gene: 3. This CDR3 is built from 14 residues. In DNA, the CDR3 is TGCGCCAGCAGCACCGGACTAGCGGGAGAGACCCAGTACTTC. Translating it yields CASSTGLAGETQYF.

This clonotype was detected only a few times. This chain connects TRBV29-1 to TRBJ1-1; D is ambiguous. This CDR3 is 13 amino acids long. With 4 bases removed from V and 4 bases from J, the gap between germline ends came to 13 bases. CDR1 and CDR2 from the germline V gene are SQVTM and ANQGSEA. CDR3 amino acids: CSVANQWGTEAFF. For the CDR3, the DNA is TGCAGCGTTGCGAACCAGTGGGGCACTGAAGCTTTCTTT.

This clonotype has a handful of counts. The chain links TRBV6-5 to TRBJ2-3; no clear D. Germline V gene sequence: CDR1 MNHEY, CDR2 SVGAGI. Trimming shortened V by 2 bases and J by 6 bases, and 9 bases separated the two germline ends. The CDR3 has 13 amino acids. The CDR3 coding sequence is TGTGCCAGCAGTTACCGACTGGCGGATACGCAGTATTTT. Its translation: CASSYRLADTQYF.

The V and J genes are TRBV12-3 or TRBV12-4 and TRBJ2-7, with 7 bases matching TRBD2. J was trimmed by 4 bases and V by 4 bases; bases with no gene match: 10. The CDR3 length is 15 residues. The CDR3 bases are TGTGCCAGCAGTTACGACCTGACTAGCAGGTACGAGCAGTACTTC. Amino acids: CASSYDLTSRYEQYF.

CDR3 nucleotide sequence: TGTGCCAGCACCGAAGGAGGACGCACTGAAGCTTTCTTT. It translates to CASTEGGRTEAFF. The J gene is TRBJ1-1, the V gene TRBV6-2 or TRBV6-3; no reliable D call. V shed 7 bases and J shed 4 bases, with 13 bases lying between them. Per germline, CDR1 MNHEY and CDR2 SVGEGT. The CDR3 runs 13 residues.

The chain carries TRBV9 and TRBJ2-3, with TRBD2 identical over 8 bases. V lost 0 bases and J lost 6; bases outside the gene matches: 9. The germline V gene has CDR1 SGDLS and CDR2 YYNGEE. The CDR3 length is 16 residues. The CDR3 nucleotides are TGTGCCAGCAGCGTAGGGGATAGCGGGGAGGTGGATACGCAGTATTTT. This sequence encodes CASSVGDSGEVDTQYF.

This chain connects TRBV6-6 to TRBJ1-2; D is unclear. V lost 6 bases, J lost 3 bases, and 11 bases lay in between. Germline values: CDR1 MNHNY, CDR2 SVGAGI (reference sequence). The CDR3 runs to 13 residues. The CDR3: CASSRSGDYGYTF. DNA of the CDR3: TGTGCCAGCAGCCGATCGGGCGACTATGGCTACACCTTC.

The V call is TRBV6-2 or TRBV6-3, the J call TRBJ2-5; D uncertain. Trimming pared 2 bases from V and 3 bases from J, leaving 4 bases between. Looked up from germline, CDR1 is MNHEY and CDR2 is SVGEGT. The CDR3 length is 12 residues. The CDR3 nucleotides read TGTGCCAGCAGTTACATAAAAGAGACCCAGTACTTC. This gives the protein CASSYIKETQYF.

This clonotype was detected only a few times. CDR3 DNA sequence: TGCAGTGCCCCCTTTCGCTACGAGCAGTACTTC. Translated, it gives CSAPFRYEQYF. V usage is TRBV20-1 and J usage is TRBJ2-7; no clear D gene. CDR3 size: 11 residues. V dropped 6 bases and J dropped 3 bases, with 9 bases sitting between them. Germline CDR1 DFQATT, CDR2 SNEGSKA (reference sequence).

This clonotype was counted many times. The rearrangement links TRBV20-1 to TRBJ2-7, with D perhaps matching TRBD1 (6 bases). The CDR3 runs to 13 residues. V was trimmed by 3 bases and J by 2 bases, leaving 11 bases between them. CDR1 is DFQATT, CDR2 SNEGSKA, per germline (reference sequence). DNA for the CDR3: TGCAGTGCTAGCCGACAGGACCCCTACGAGCAGTACTTC. It yields the protein CSASRQDPYEQYF.

V usage is TRBV6-2 or TRBV6-3 and J usage is TRBJ2-1; 16 bases are shared with TRBD2. With 2 bases clipped from V and 4 bases from J, the junction kept 11 bases outside the gene matches. CDR1 and CDR2 from the germline V gene are MNHEY and SVGEGT. The length of the CDR3 is 20 residues. DNA of the CDR3: TGTGCCAGCAGTTACGATCCCGGGACTAGCGGGGGGGCAGGGTACAATGAGCAGTTCTTC. Amino acid sequence: CASSYDPGTSGGAGYNEQFF.

This clonotype was counted only a few times. The V gene is TRBV6-1, the J gene TRBJ1-1, with 9 bases matching TRBD1. Germline-derived CDR1 and CDR2 are MNHNS and SASEGT. With 5 bases clipped from V and 2 bases from J, the junction kept 9 bases outside the gene matches. This CDR3 region has 16 residues. CDR3 nucleotide sequence: TGTGCCAGCAGTCCACTGGACAGGGGACCAAACACTGAAGCTTTCTTT. Amino acids: CASSPLDRGPNTEAFF.

The chain is built from TRBV5-6 and TRBJ2-7, with 8 bases aligning to TRBD1. V was clipped by 2 bases and J by 5 bases; unmatched bases: 6. The CDR3 loop spans 14 amino acids. Looked up from germline, CDR1 is SGHDT and CDR2 is YYEEEE. The CDR3 DNA sequence: TGTGCCAGCAGCTTTGGTGGACAGGGCAACGAGCAGTACTTC. This codes for CASSFGGQGNEQYF.

This clonotype was picked up a small number of times. V usage is TRBV20-1 and J usage is TRBJ2-3; the D is unclear. V was pared by 6 bases and J by 2 bases, with 12 bases between. The CDR3 runs 13 residues. Germline V gives CDR1 DFQATT, CDR2 SNEGSKA (reference sequence). CDR3 protein: CSAPFIPTDTQYF. The CDR3 bases are TGCAGTGCCCCCTTCATCCCCACAGATACGCAGTATTTT.

The rearrangement joins TRBV20-1 to TRBJ1-1, with unresolved D. Deletions cut 0 bases from V and 0 bases from J, with 8 bases between. Per germline, CDR1 DFQATT and CDR2 SNEGSKA (reference sequence). This CDR3 is built from 14 residues. DNA of the CDR3: TGCAGTGCTAGAGATCCGGGAATGAACACTGAAGCTTTCTTT. Protein: CSARDPGMNTEAFF.

This clonotype showed up many times. The rearrangement links TRBV5-6 to TRBJ1-6; D gene ambiguous. The length of the CDR3 is 14 residues. The germline gives CDR1 SGHDT, CDR2 YYEEEE. V was clipped by 5 bases and J by 6 bases, with 12 bases between them. CDR3 sequence reads: CASSPQFRNSPLHF. The DNA for the CDR3 is TGTGCCAGCAGTCCGCAATTTCGTAATTCACCCCTCCACTTT.